The T cell receptor beta chain under discussion was sequenced for a study of CD4+ T cells in melanoma. Study-level results: Reportedly, melanoma neoantigen-specific CD4+ T cells showed varied differentiation states. CD8+ T cell, macrophage and B cell function reportedly correlated with neoantigen-specific CD4+ T cells.

Germline values: CDR1 SGHTS, CDR2 YDEGEE. This CDR3 has 11 residues. The V gene lost 5 bases and the J gene lost 11 bases, with 13 bases spanning the gap. Generated by immunoSEQ multiplex PCR, the TCRdb table keeps only in-frame clones and is missing some. The repertoire holds about 9,600 clones, with about 73% as singletons. As to this clone: Its antigen remains unknown.

The rearrangement uses TRBV5-8 and TRBJ1-1; D is undetermined. Sequencing used cells from a culture (not recorded whether cultured in vitro). This TCR derives from a human donor with melanoma. CDR3 region: CASSSTGSAFF. The CDR3 DNA is TGTGCCAGCAGTTCCACCGGGTCCGCTTTCTTT.